The 5 T cell receptor beta chains below all came from one sample that was sequenced in a study of metastatic and nonmetastatic thyroid tumors. TCRdb re-called the PCR reads via MiXCR. Found here are 5,400 or so clones, about 33% of them singletons; the top ten hold 20% to 30%. Each patient went into thyroid surgery without having received any treatment. The sample was adjacent normal tissue. The receptors here all came from a female donor with papillary thyroid cancer or a benign thyroid nodule (not recorded which). Some clones in this sample may be carry-over from other donors' samples.

V is TRBV6-2 or TRBV6-3 and J is TRBJ1-1; D is uncertain. CDR1 and CDR2 from the germline V gene are MNHEY and SVGEGT. The CDR3 has 13 residues. V dropped 2 bases and J dropped 1 base, with 5 bases sitting between them. Here the CDR3 reads CASSYRANTEAFF. Written as DNA, the CDR3 is TGTGCCAGCAGTTACCGGGCGAACACTGAAGCTTTCTTT.

Concerning this clone itself: A junction boundary mismatches the germline segment, possibly from a read error. The J gene is TRBJ2-1, the V gene TRBV5-1; 7 nucleotides line up with TRBD1. The CDR3 spans 15 residues. Per germline, CDR1 SGHRS and CDR2 YFSETQ. The CDR3: CASSRPGQPYSEQFF. The CDR3 nucleotides read TGCGCCAGCAGCCGTCCGGGACAGCCCTACAGTGAGCAGTTCTTC. The complete variable domain, with remaining parts taken from reference TRBV5-1 and TRBJ2-1, reads KAGVTQTPRYLIKTRGQQVTLSCSPISGHRSVSWYQQTPGQGLQFLFEYFSETQRNKGNFPGRFSGRQFSNSRSEMNVSTLELGDSALYLCASSRPGQPYSEQFFGPGTRLTVL.

Turning to this clone: The CDR3 does not close with the conserved phenylalanine or tryptophan, likely indicating a read error. J is TRBJ2-7 and V is TRBV6-1, with D unresolved. From germline, CDR1 is MNHNS and CDR2 SASEGT. Trimming removed 0 bases at V and 4 bases at J, with 22 bases between. This CDR3 region has 18 residues. This chain's CDR3 is CASSEASVRYLLSYEQYL. CDR3 DNA sequence: TGTGCCAGCAGTGAAGCGTCGGTACGCTATCTTCTTTCTTACGAGCAGTACTTA.

The chain couples TRBV13 to TRBJ2-7; tentatively, D is TRBD2 (6 bases). Germline V gene lookup returns CDR1 PRHDT and CDR2 FYEKMQ (reference sequence). V gave up 5 bases and J gave up 5 bases, with 19 bases separating them. CDR3 length: 15 residues. The CDR3: CASSRLPDRGDEQYF. CDR3 bases: TGTGCCAGCAGCCGCCTCCCGGACCGCGGGGACGAGCAGTACTTC.

The CDR3 DNA reads TGCAGTGCTAGAGATACGAGCGGGAGGTCGGAATCCTACGAGCAGTACGTC. Protein: CSARDTSGRSESYEQYV. J is TRBJ2-7 and V is TRBV20-1; 9 bases are shared with TRBD2. The germline V gene encodes CDR1 DFQATT and CDR2 SNEGSKA (reference sequence). There are 17 residues in the CDR3. The ends lost 0 bases at V and 1 base at J; junction bases unmatched: 10.